This passage covers 21 T cell receptor beta chains from one sample sequenced in a study of blood T cell repertoires in COVID-19. Using immunoSEQ multiplex PCR, the repertoire was profiled, and TCRdb retains in-frame clones only, with some absent. The table shows 400,000 to 450,000 clones, with roughly 91% occurring only once. Sequences were obtained from PBMCs or T cells enriched from blood (not recorded which). These receptor sequences come from a man aged 18 to 35 who had recovered from COVID-19.

CDR3 in amino acids: CASTGGPTSGNTIYF. Written as DNA, the CDR3 is TGTGCCAGCACGGGGGGGCCTACCTCTGGAAACACCATATATTTT. V is TRBV5-5 and J is TRBJ1-3; D is perhaps TRBD1 (6 bases). Trimming shortened V by 6 bases and J by 0 bases, and 13 bases separated the two germline ends. The CDR3 is 15 amino acids. The germline CDR1 and CDR2 sequences are SGHKS and YYEKEE (reference sequence).

V gene TRBV5-6 combines with J gene TRBJ1-3; no definite D call. Trimming left V 4 bases short and J 3 bases short, with 11 bases between. This CDR3 contains 14 residues. CDR1 and CDR2 from the germline V gene are SGHDT and YYEEEE. The CDR3 DNA sequence: TGTGCCAGCAGCCCGCGAGGGTTTGGAAACACCATATATTTT. It specifies CASSPRGFGNTIYF.

The rearrangement uses TRBV7-2 and TRBJ1-1; 9 bases are shared with TRBD1. The V gene's germline CDR1 is SGHTA and CDR2 FQGNSA. Unmatched junction bases numbered 0, after V lost 3 bases and J lost 1 base. This CDR3 has 14 amino acids. The CDR3 reads CASSLTGGNTEAFF. CDR3 bases: TGTGCCAGCAGCTTGACAGGGGGGAACACTGAAGCTTTCTTT.

The chain recombines TRBV27 with TRBJ2-7; 8 positions match TRBD2. This CDR3 contains 17 residues. The germline V gene has CDR1 MNHEY and CDR2 SMNVEV (reference sequence). V lost 2 bases to trimming and J lost 0 bases; unmatched junction nucleotides: 9. This CDR3 is CASSLVFSGEVSYEQYF. For the CDR3, the DNA is TGTGCCAGCAGTTTAGTCTTTAGCGGGGAGGTCTCCTACGAGCAGTACTTC.

The chain links TRBV29-1 to TRBJ1-1; D is undetermined. CDR1 and CDR2 (germline): SQVTM, ANQGSEA. The CDR3 runs 15 residues. The V and J ends lost 4 bases and 1 base respectively, with 16 bases between them. The CDR3 nucleotides are TGCAGCGTTGTGTCGAGGAAAATACGGAACACTGAAGCTTTCTTT. It codes for CSVVSRKIRNTEAFF.

The rearrangement links TRBV27 to TRBJ1-4; unclear D gene. The germline V gene has CDR1 MNHEY and CDR2 SMNVEV (reference sequence). V dropped 5 bases and J dropped 4 bases, with 8 bases sitting between them. The CDR3 runs 13 residues. Written as DNA, the CDR3 is TGTGCCAGCAGTAGACGGGATAATGAAAAACTGTTTTTT. It codes for CASSRRDNEKLFF.

This clone was found once. The chain links TRBV18 to TRBJ2-7, with D possibly TRBD1 on 7 matching bases. Germline V lookup: CDR1 KGHSH, CDR2 LQKENI. This CDR3 spans 15 amino acids. V shed 3 bases and J shed 6 bases, with 18 bases lying between them. This CDR3 reads CASSPGRQGSREQYF. The CDR3 DNA reads TGTGCCAGCTCACCCGGGAGACAGGGATCGCGCGAGCAGTACTTC.

The chain links TRBV5-1 to TRBJ2-7; 10 nucleotides line up with TRBD1. The CDR3 is 14 amino acids. The germline V gene has CDR1 SGHRS and CDR2 YFSETQ. Losses at the gene ends were 3 bases for V and 4 bases for J; bases not matched to a gene: 4. The CDR3 sequence: CASSSTGGRYEQYF. Written as DNA, the CDR3 is TGCGCCAGCAGCTCGACAGGGGGCCGGTACGAGCAGTACTTC.

This clone was seen many times. V is TRBV7-8 and J is TRBJ2-1, with 8 positions matching TRBD2. This CDR3 is 16 amino acids long. The germline V gene encodes CDR1 SGHVS and CDR2 FQNEAQ. V trimming: 3 bases; J trimming: 5 bases; junction bases outside the gene matches: 9. The chain's CDR3 is CASSLRLAPSHNEQFF. In DNA form, the CDR3 reads TGTGCCAGCAGCTTGAGACTAGCGCCTTCCCACAATGAGCAGTTCTTC.

This chain uses TRBV19 with TRBJ1-2; unclear D gene. The CDR3 is 14 residues long. V was clipped by 3 bases and J by 3 bases, with 11 bases between them. In germline, CDR1 is LNHDA, CDR2 SQIVND (reference sequence). The CDR3 here is CASSMGGSDYGYTF. Here the CDR3 DNA reads TGTGCCAGTAGTATGGGAGGGAGCGACTATGGCTACACCTTC.

The chain employs TRBV5-1 and TRBJ2-7; TRBD1 is a possible D gene (8 bases). V shed 3 bases and J shed 2 bases, with 21 bases lying between them. Germline V gene lookup returns CDR1 SGHRS and CDR2 YFSETQ. The CDR3 runs to 17 residues. The CDR3 protein is CASSSSIGQGLPYEQYF. For the CDR3, the DNA is TGCGCCAGCAGCTCCTCCATCGGACAGGGACTACCCTACGAGCAGTACTTC.

The CDR3 loop reads CAAGQGGEAFF. The CDR3 DNA reads as TGTGCCGCCGGACAGGGGGGAGAAGCTTTCTTT. The rearrangement uses TRBV6-5 and TRBJ1-1; 10 bases agree with TRBD1. The CDR3 extends over 11 amino acids. CDR1 and CDR2 from the germline V gene are MNHEY and SVGAGI. The junction had 5 bases not matched to a gene; V was cut back by 11 bases and J by 8 bases.

This clone was observed a single time. The chain links TRBV2 to TRBJ1-6; maybe TRBD1 (5 bases). CDR1 is SNHLY and CDR2 is FYNNEI in the germline V gene. This CDR3 region has 15 residues. The V gene lost 2 bases and the J gene lost 7 bases, with 12 bases spanning the gap. CDR3 sequence (DNA): TGTGCCAGCAGTGAACAGGGCAGCCGAAATTCACCCCTCCACTTT. It is translated as CASSEQGSRNSPLHF.

The chain uses TRBV28 and TRBJ1-2; 7 positions match TRBD1. V was pared by 1 base and J by 2 bases, with 1 base of the junction left unmatched. Germline lookup yields CDR1 MDHEN and CDR2 SYDVKM. The CDR3 has 14 residues. This CDR3 reads CASSLLTGNYGYTF. The CDR3 DNA follows: TGTGCCAGCAGTTTATTGACAGGGAACTATGGCTACACCTTC.

The CDR3 coding sequence is TGTGCCAGCAGCTTGGTGTCCGGTGGCACTGAAGCTTTCTTT. It encodes CASSLVSGGTEAFF. This chain joins TRBV5-6 and TRBJ1-1; D uncertain. Trimming cost V 0 bases and J 4 bases, with 10 bases left between them. Germline V gene data show CDR1 as SGHDT and CDR2 as YYEEEE. This CDR3 has 14 residues.

The chain recombines TRBV15 with TRBJ2-1; perhaps TRBD1 as D (5 bases). The germline gives CDR1 LNHNV, CDR2 YYDKDF (reference sequence). V was trimmed by 1 base and J by 4 bases, leaving 17 bases between them. The length of the CDR3 is 17 residues. In DNA form, the CDR3 reads TGTGCCACCAGCAGAGTAAAGGGCCAGGGCGTTTACAATGAGCAGTTCTTC. Translated, it gives CATSRVKGQGVYNEQFF.

The genes are TRBV4-1 and TRBJ2-3; D gene ambiguous. Trimming stripped 5 bases from V and 10 bases from J, with 16 bases between. This CDR3 contains 13 residues. Per the germline V gene, CDR1 is MGHRA and CDR2 is YSYEKL. CDR3 residues: CASSSVTYGAQYF. In nucleotides, the CDR3 is TGCGCCAGCAGCTCCGTAACGTACGGTGCGCAGTATTTT.

The J gene is TRBJ2-1, the V gene TRBV24-1; 9 nucleotides line up with TRBD1. The junction had 18 bases not matched to a gene; V was cut back by 7 bases and J by 6 bases. CDR1 KGHDR and CDR2 SFDVKD come from the germline V gene. The length of the CDR3 is 18 residues. CDR3 DNA sequence: TGTGCCACCAGCGGTCCAGGACAGGGGAAGGATTGGGGCAATGAGCAGTTCTTC. Protein sequence: CATSGPGQGKDWGNEQFF.

This chain connects TRBV12-3 or TRBV12-4 to TRBJ1-2; D is ambiguous. V was shortened by 2 bases and J by 5 bases, with 9 bases between the two germline ends. The CDR3 length is 13 residues. The CDR3: CASSLTGRYGYTF. DNA of the CDR3: TGTGCCAGCAGTTTAACGGGAAGGTATGGCTACACCTTC.

The V gene is TRBV3-1 (or the pseudogene TRBV3-2), the J gene TRBJ2-3; TRBD2 is a possible D gene (7 bases). V was cut by 1 base and J by 5 bases, with 13 bases left in between. In germline, CDR1 is LGHDT, CDR2 YNNKEL (reference sequence). CDR3 length: 15 amino acids. The CDR3 spells CASSQGEGVGDTQYF. The CDR3 nucleotides read TGTGCCAGCAGCCAAGGGGAGGGGGTCGGAGATACGCAGTATTTT.

The CDR3: CASSPPGQGAGYTF. CDR3 nucleotide sequence: TGTGCCAGCTCACCACCGGGACAGGGCGCTGGCTACACCTTC. The chain couples TRBV18 to TRBJ1-2; 9 nucleotides match TRBD1. The germline CDR1 and CDR2 sequences are KGHSH and LQKENI. The length of the CDR3 is 14 residues. V was pared by 0 bases and J by 7 bases, with 3 bases of the junction left unmatched.